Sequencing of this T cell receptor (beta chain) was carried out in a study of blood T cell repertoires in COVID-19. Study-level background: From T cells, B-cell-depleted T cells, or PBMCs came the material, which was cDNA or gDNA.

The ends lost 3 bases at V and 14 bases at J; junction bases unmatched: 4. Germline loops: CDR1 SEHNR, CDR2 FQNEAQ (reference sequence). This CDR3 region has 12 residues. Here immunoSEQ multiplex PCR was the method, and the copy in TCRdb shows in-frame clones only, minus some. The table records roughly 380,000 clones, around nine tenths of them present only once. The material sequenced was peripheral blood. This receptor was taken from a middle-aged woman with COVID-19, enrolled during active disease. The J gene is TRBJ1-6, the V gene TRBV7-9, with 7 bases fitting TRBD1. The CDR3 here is CASSFPGGTLHF. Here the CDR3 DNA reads TGTGCCAGCAGCTTCCCAGGGGGAACCCTCCACTTT.